This section outlines one T cell receptor beta chain sequence together with its context. Its target is unknown. The authors incorporated unique molecular identifiers into the TCR beta cDNA libraries. There were roughly 1 to 11 million T cells, and around 460,000 cDNA molecules came from them. TCRdb processed the PCR reads anew with MiXCR; each CDR3 protein has one entry. The data contain 350,000 to 500,000 distinct CDR3 sequences, about 39% of them singletons. Germline-derived CDR1 and CDR2 are DFQATT and SNEGSKA (reference sequence). The CDR3 consists of 14 residues. With 4 bases removed from V and 0 bases from J, the gap between germline ends came to 12 bases. The data originate from a study of post-analysis software for immune sequencing data. Study at large: Relapsing-remitting, secondary progressive and progressive-relapsing forms of multiple sclerosis all featured among disease courses. Study-level results: Significantly lower normalized Chao1 diversity was found in patients with multiple sclerosis relative to controls. F-measure co-clustering was strong for batch-matched samples. There were five TRBV segments more frequent in patients than controls, and TRBV5-6, TRBV5-1 and TRBV20-1 were among them.

The V and J genes are TRBV20-1 and TRBJ2-5; tentatively, D is TRBD1 or TRBD2 (6 bases each). The TCR was taken from a girl aged 2-15 years with multiple sclerosis. Material for sequencing was blood. CDR3 bases: TGCAGTGCTACAGGGGAGGACTACCAAGAGACCCAGTACTTC. Its translation is CSATGEDYQETQYF.